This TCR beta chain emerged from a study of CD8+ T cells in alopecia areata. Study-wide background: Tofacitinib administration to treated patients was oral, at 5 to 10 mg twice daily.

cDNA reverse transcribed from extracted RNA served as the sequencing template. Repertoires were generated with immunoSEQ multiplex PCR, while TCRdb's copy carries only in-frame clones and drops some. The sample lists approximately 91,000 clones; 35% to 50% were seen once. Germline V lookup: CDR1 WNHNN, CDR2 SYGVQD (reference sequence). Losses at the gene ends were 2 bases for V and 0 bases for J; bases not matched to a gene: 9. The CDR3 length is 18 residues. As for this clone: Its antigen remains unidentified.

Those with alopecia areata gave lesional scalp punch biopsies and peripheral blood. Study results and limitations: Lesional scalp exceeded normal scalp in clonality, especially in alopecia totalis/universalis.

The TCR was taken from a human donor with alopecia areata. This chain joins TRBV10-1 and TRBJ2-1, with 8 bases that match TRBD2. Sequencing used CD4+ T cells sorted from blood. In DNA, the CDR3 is TGCGCCAGCAGTGAGCGCCGGACTAGCAGGAGCTCCTACAATGAGCAGTTCTTC. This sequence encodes CASSERRTSRSSYNEQFF.